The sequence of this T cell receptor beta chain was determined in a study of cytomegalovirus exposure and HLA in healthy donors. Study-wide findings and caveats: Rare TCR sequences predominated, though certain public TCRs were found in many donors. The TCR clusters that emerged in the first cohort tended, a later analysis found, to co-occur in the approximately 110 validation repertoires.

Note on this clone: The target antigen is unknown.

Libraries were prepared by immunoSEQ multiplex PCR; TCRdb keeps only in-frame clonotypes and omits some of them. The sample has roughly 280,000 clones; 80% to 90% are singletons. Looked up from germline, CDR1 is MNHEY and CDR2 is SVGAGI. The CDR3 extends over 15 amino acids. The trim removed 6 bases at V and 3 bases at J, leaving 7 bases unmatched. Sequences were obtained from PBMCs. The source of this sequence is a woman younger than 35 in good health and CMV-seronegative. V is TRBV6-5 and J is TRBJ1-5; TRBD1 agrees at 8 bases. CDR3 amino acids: CASRSGTGFNQPQHF. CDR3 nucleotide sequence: TGTGCCAGCAGGAGCGGGACAGGTTTCAATCAGCCCCAGCATTTT.